The source of this T cell receptor (beta chain) is a study of a mutant IDH1 vaccine in newly diagnosed glioma. In the study overall: The treated population exhibited a male proportion of about 62%, a female proportion of roughly 40%, and a mean age of around 40 years. Earlier treatment was radiotherapy, temozolomide, or both, with most getting both.

Germline V gene sequence: CDR1 ENHRY, CDR2 SYGVKD. The CDR3 is 17 amino acids. Trimming at V came to 0 bases and at J to 6 bases, leaving 7 bases not matched to a gene. TCRdb keeps only in-frame clones here, not all; method: immunoSEQ multiplex PCR. Of around 64,000 clones in the sample, around 83% are singletons; the top ten hold approximately 4.4%. This sample's time point: baseline, week 1 (first vaccination visit). Treatment specified: pre-vaccination baseline after standard-of-care therapy. Every donor had a new WHO grade 3 or 4 astrocytoma that was IDH1-mutant, with loss of nuclear ATRX. The sequence came from a woman between 18 and 29 years old with glioma. Some clones in this sample may be carry-over from other donors' samples. The chain carries TRBV10-3 and TRBJ2-3; TRBD2 aligns across 12 bases. The material was peripheral blood mononuclear cells (PBMCs), obtained from a glioma patient treated with radiotherapy, temozolomide or both. The CDR3 region has the DNA TGTGCCATCAGTGAGTCGAGGCTAGCGGGAGGGGGCGATACGCAGTATTTT. Protein sequence: CAISESRLAGGGDTQYF.